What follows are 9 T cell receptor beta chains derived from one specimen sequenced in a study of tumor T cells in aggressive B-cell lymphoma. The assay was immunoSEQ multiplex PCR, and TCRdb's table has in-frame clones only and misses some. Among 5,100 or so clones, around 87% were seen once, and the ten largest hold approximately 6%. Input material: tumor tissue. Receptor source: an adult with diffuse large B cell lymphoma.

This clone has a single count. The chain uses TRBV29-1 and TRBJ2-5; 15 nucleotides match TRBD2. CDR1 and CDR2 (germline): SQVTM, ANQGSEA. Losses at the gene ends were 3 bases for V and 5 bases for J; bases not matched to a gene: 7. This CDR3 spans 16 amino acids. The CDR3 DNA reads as TGCAGCGTTGAGGGGACTAGCGGGGGGCGTATGGAGACCCAGTACTTC. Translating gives CSVEGTSGGRMETQYF.

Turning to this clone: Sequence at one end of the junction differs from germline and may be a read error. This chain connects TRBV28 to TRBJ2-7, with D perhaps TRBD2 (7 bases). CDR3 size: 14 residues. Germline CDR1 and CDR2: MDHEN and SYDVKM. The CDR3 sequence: CTSRGAGFTYEQYF. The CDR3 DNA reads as TGTACCAGCAGGGGAGCGGGGTTCACCTACGAGCAGTACTTC.

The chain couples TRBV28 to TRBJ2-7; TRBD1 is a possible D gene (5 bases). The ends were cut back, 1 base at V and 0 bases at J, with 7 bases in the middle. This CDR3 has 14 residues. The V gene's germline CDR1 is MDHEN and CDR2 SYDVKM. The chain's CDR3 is CASSLYDSSYEQYF. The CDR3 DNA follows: TGTGCCAGCAGTTTATACGACAGCTCCTACGAGCAGTACTTC.

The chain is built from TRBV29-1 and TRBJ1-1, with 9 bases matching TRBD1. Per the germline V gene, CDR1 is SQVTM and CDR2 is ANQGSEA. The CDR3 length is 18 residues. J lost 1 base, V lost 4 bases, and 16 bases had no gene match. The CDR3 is CSVGDPGQGGGRNTEAFF. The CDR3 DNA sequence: TGCAGCGTTGGGGATCCGGGACAGGGAGGTGGTCGGAACACTGAAGCTTTCTTT.

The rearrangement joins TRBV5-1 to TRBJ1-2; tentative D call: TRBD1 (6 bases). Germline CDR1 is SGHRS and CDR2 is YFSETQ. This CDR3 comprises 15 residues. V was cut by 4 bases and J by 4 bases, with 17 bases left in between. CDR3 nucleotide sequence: TGCGCCAGCAGCACTGGACAGTCCGCAACCTATGGCTACACCTTC. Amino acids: CASSTGQSATYGYTF. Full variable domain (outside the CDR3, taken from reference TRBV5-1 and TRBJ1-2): KAGVTQTPRYLIKTRGQQVTLSCSPISGHRSVSWYQQTPGQGLQFLFEYFSETQRNKGNFPGRFSGRQFSNSRSEMNVSTLELGDSALYLCASSTGQSATYGYTFGSGTRLTVV.

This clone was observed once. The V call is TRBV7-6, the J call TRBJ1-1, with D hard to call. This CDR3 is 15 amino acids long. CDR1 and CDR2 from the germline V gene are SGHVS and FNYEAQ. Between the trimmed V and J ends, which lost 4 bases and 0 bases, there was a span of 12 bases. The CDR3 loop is CASSSTLGVNTEAFF. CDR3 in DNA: TGTGCCAGCAGCTCCACGCTCGGGGTGAACACTGAAGCTTTCTTT.

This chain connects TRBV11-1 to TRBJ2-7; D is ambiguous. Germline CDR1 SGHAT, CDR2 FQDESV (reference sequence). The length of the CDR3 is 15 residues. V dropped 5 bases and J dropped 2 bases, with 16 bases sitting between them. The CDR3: CASSPGHFETYEQYF. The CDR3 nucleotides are TGTGCCAGCAGCCCCGGTCACTTTGAGACCTACGAGCAGTACTTC. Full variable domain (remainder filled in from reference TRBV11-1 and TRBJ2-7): EAEVAQSPRYKITEKSQAVAFWCDPISGHATLYWYRQILGQGPELLVQFQDESVVDDSQLPKDRFSAERLKGVDSTLKIQPAELGDSAMYLCASSPGHFETYEQYFGPGTRLTVT.

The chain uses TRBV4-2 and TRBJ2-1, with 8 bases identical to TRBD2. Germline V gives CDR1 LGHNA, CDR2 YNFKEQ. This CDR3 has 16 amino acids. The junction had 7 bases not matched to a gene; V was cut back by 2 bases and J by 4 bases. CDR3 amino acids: CASSQRAAGGYNEQFF. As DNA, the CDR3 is TGTGCCAGCAGCCAAAGAGCGGCGGGGGGTTACAATGAGCAGTTCTTC.

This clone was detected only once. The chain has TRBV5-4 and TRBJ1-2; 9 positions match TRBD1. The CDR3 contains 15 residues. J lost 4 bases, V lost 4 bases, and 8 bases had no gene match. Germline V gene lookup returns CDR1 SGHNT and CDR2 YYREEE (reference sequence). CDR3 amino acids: CASSMDRGEPYGYTF. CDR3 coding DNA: TGTGCCAGCAGCATGGACAGGGGAGAACCCTATGGCTACACCTTC.